One sample yielded the 10 T cell receptor beta chains listed below, sequenced in a study of shared clonotypes between healthy human individuals. Some clones are missing from TCRdb's copy, which holds only in-frame ones; the method was immunoSEQ multiplex PCR. The sample lists a few hundred thousand clones, around 70% occurring once. Material: memory CD4+ T cells sorted from blood. Regarding subset: CD45RA-negative fraction. All receptors derive from a man aged 25-45 years in good health.

The chain employs TRBV5-5 and TRBJ1-1; D gene uncertain. Germline V gene lookup returns CDR1 SGHKS and CDR2 YYEKEE (reference sequence). With 5 bases removed from V and 4 bases from J, the gap between germline ends came to 12 bases. The CDR3 spans 13 residues. The CDR3 region is CASRYRTGTEAFF. The CDR3 coding sequence is TGTGCCAGCAGATACCGGACCGGCACTGAAGCTTTCTTT. Variable domain in full (rest from reference TRBV5-5 and TRBJ1-1): DAGVTQSPTHLIKTRGQQVTLRCSPISGHKSVSWYQQVLGQGPQFIFQYYEKEERGRGNFPDRFSARQFPNYSSELNVNALLLGDSALYLCASRYRTGTEAFFGQGTRLTVV.

CDR3 sequence: CASSPTSGSPYEQYF. The CDR3 nucleotides read TGTGCCAGCAGCCCGACTAGCGGGAGCCCCTACGAGCAGTACTTC. The chain uses TRBV5-6 and TRBJ2-7; 12 positions match TRBD2. CDR3 length: 15 amino acids. Germline V gene sequence: CDR1 SGHDT, CDR2 YYEEEE. V trimming: 4 bases; J trimming: 2 bases; junction bases outside the gene matches: 4.

This clone was detected only a few times. The V gene is TRBV28, the J gene TRBJ2-1; a possible D gene is TRBD1 (6 bases). V dropped 4 bases and J dropped 4 bases, with 14 bases sitting between them. CDR3 size: 15 residues. CDR1 MDHEN and CDR2 SYDVKM come from the germline V gene. Here the CDR3 reads CASSYGDRSYNEQFF. The CDR3 nucleotides read TGTGCCAGCAGTTACGGCGACAGGAGTTACAATGAGCAGTTCTTC.

The table lists this clone with a count of one. V gene TRBV18 combines with J gene TRBJ2-2; the D is unclear. There are 15 residues in the CDR3. Germline V gene lookup returns CDR1 KGHSH and CDR2 LQKENI. Trimming left V 1 base short and J 3 bases short, with 9 bases between. CDR3 DNA sequence: TGTGCCAGCTCACCACAATTAGGGTACACCGGGGAGCTGTTTTTT. Translation: CASSPQLGYTGELFF.

The V call is TRBV7-6, the J call TRBJ2-3; tentatively, D is TRBD2 (5 bases). The ends were cut back, 0 bases at V and 0 bases at J, with 19 bases in the middle. The CDR3 is 19 amino acids. The V gene's germline CDR1 is SGHVS and CDR2 FNYEAQ. CDR3 protein: CASSLAPGVGFYSTDTQYF. Here the CDR3 DNA reads TGTGCCAGCAGCTTAGCGCCCGGGGTTGGGTTCTATAGCACAGATACGCAGTATTTT.

The chain carries TRBV4-1 and TRBJ2-3, with 10 positions matching TRBD2. Germline CDR1 reads MGHRA; CDR2 reads YSYEKL. Losses at the gene ends were 0 bases for V and 2 bases for J; bases not matched to a gene: 5. The CDR3 loop spans 17 amino acids. CDR3 bases: TGCGCCAGCAGCCAAGAACCCAGCGGGGGGGACACAGATACGCAGTATTTT. Its protein product is CASSQEPSGGDTDTQYF.

This clone has a handful of counts. This chain connects TRBV10-1 to TRBJ2-5; D is possibly TRBD1 (5 bases). CDR1 is WNHNN, CDR2 SYGVQD, per germline (reference sequence). Trimming shortened V by 6 bases and J by 5 bases, and 10 bases separated the two germline ends. CDR3 length: 12 residues. CDR3 protein: CASRGLLETQYF. CDR3 nucleotide sequence: TGCGCCAGCAGGGGGCTACTGGAGACCCAGTACTTC.

The chain couples TRBV19 to TRBJ1-4; 8 bases fit TRBD1. This CDR3 is built from 15 residues. V lost 5 bases to trimming and J lost 2 bases; unmatched junction nucleotides: 4. Per the germline V gene, CDR1 is LNHDA and CDR2 is SQIVND (reference sequence). Here the CDR3 DNA reads TGTGCCAGTAGTCCAACAGGGGGGACTAATGAAAAACTGTTTTTT. Protein: CASSPTGGTNEKLFF.

The V and J genes are TRBV30 and TRBJ2-2; 10 positions agree with TRBD2. Losses at the gene ends were 1 base for V and 5 bases for J; bases not matched to a gene: 4. Germline assignment: CDR1 GTSNPN and CDR2 SVGIG (reference sequence). The CDR3 totals 15 residues. The CDR3 coding sequence is TGTGCCTGGAGTGGACTAGCGGGCCCTACCGGGGAGCTGTTTTTT. It specifies CAWSGLAGPTGELFF.

The chain has TRBV19 and TRBJ2-7; tentatively, D is TRBD2 (6 bases). This CDR3 has 13 amino acids. V was shortened by 3 bases and J by 3 bases, with 9 bases between the two germline ends. Per germline, CDR1 LNHDA and CDR2 SQIVND (reference sequence). CDR3 nucleotides: TGTGCCAGTAGTATGCGGAGGGACTACGAGCAGTACTTC. Translating it yields CASSMRRDYEQYF.